This T cell receptor beta chain was identified in a study of PD-L1 blockade in urothelial cancer. Study-level background: The patients had undergone anywhere from 0 to 3 prior chemotherapy regimens. Blood was evaluated 3 weeks (second dose) and 6 weeks after therapy began. Typically, measured as a median, blood samples had 110,000 to 150,000 T cells.

Every PCR was spiked with synthetic TCR analog templates. Only in-frame clones appear in the TCRdb table, and some are missing; sequencing was by immunoSEQ multiplex PCR. Of tens of thousands of clones in the sample, 90% to 95% were seen once. The sample's time point: peripheral blood 6 weeks after treatment start. Germline CDR1 and CDR2: SGHNT and YENEEA. The CDR3 spans 15 residues. Trimming pared 5 bases from V and 0 bases from J, leaving 14 bases between. The sequenced sample was PBMCs, obtained around atezolizumab (anti-PD-L1) treatment. The chain has TRBV11-3 and TRBJ2-7; D gene ambiguous. This TCR came from a woman in her fifties or sixties with urothelial cancer. The CDR3 nucleotides read TGTGCCAGCAGCCCGAACAGCTACCTCTCCTACGAGCAGTACTTC. Its protein product is CASSPNSYLSYEQYF.